Below, 19 T cell receptor beta chains from the same sample are listed, as sequenced in a study of T and B cells in COVID-19 patients. Each TRB amplification used roughly 220-550 ng of genomic DNA from blood. TRB rearrangements were amplified by multiplex PCR with BIOMED2 TRB-A/B primers. TCRdb re-called the multiplex PCR reads through MiXCR, storing one row per CDR3 protein. The sample has around 21,000 distinct CDR3 sequences; 25% to 35% are singletons. Sequenced: blood. Receptors originate from a human donor who had recovered from COVID-19.

The V call is TRBV6-5, the J call TRBJ2-1; D is unresolved. The V gene's germline CDR1 is MNHEY and CDR2 SVGAGI. The CDR3 consists of 14 residues. V was cut by 5 bases and J by 7 bases, with 15 bases left in between. The CDR3 sequence is CASSADPLGNEQFF. The CDR3 bases are TGTGCCAGCAGTGCCGACCCCTTGGGAAATGAGCAGTTCTTC.

This clonotype showed up many times. The V gene is TRBV18, the J gene TRBJ2-3; D call uncertain. The germline V gene encodes CDR1 KGHSH and CDR2 LQKENI. Trimming pared 3 bases from V and 2 bases from J, leaving 0 bases between. The CDR3 sequence is 11 residues long. Here the CDR3 DNA reads TGTGCCAGCTCACCCACAGATACGCAGTATTTT. Its protein is CASSPTDTQYF. Using reference TRBV18 and TRBJ2-3 for the parts outside the CDR3, the full variable domain is NAGVMQNPRHLVRRRGQEARLRCSPMKGHSHVYWYRQLPEEGLKFMVYLQKENIIDESGMPKERFSAEFPKEGPSILRIQQVVRGDSAAYFCASSPTDTQYFGPGTRLTVL.

The CDR3 DNA follows: TGTGCCAGCAGCCTACCTATCGGAGGGACAAGGGCTTCGGGCTCCTACAATGAGCAGTTCTTC. Translation gives CASSLPIGGTRASGSYNEQFF. The rearrangement joins TRBV7-6 to TRBJ2-1; D possibly matches TRBD1 or TRBD2 (6 bases each). CDR3 length equals 21 residues. Trimming shortened V by 5 bases and J by 0 bases, and 29 bases separated the two germline ends. From germline, CDR1 is SGHVS and CDR2 FNYEAQ.

This clonotype was seen a single time. This sequence joins TRBV5-1 and TRBJ2-7, with D possibly TRBD2 on 5 matching bases. CDR1 is SGHRS, CDR2 YFSETQ, per germline. The V and J ends lost 4 bases and 3 bases respectively, with 8 bases between them. The CDR3 is made up of 12 amino acids. Here the CDR3 DNA reads TGCGCCAGCAGCCCAGGACTCTACGAGCAGTACTTC. Residues: CASSPGLYEQYF.

This clonotype is termed medium-sized. The chain joins TRBV19 to TRBJ2-2, with 9 bases lining up with TRBD1. In germline, CDR1 is LNHDA, CDR2 SQIVND (reference sequence). CDR3 length: 15 residues. J was trimmed by 4 bases and V by 7 bases; bases with no gene match: 7. The CDR3: CASTTGQGGTGELFF. CDR3 DNA: TGTGCCAGTACCACGGGACAGGGAGGCACCGGGGAGCTGTTTTTT.

V is TRBV12-3 or TRBV12-4 and J is TRBJ1-1; D is unresolved. The V and J ends lost 2 bases and 4 bases respectively, with 20 bases between them. This CDR3 is built from 17 residues. The CDR3 is CASSLKRLGKMGTEAFF. CDR3 nucleotide sequence: TGTGCCAGCAGTTTAAAACGACTCGGAAAAATGGGCACTGAAGCTTTCTTT.

This chain links TRBV11-1 with TRBJ1-4; D is undetermined. CDR1 and CDR2 from the germline V gene are SGHAT and FQDESV (reference sequence). This CDR3 comprises 14 residues. V shed 1 base and J shed 4 bases, with 7 bases lying between them. For the CDR3, the DNA is TGTGCCAGCAGCTTAGACAGCTATAATGAAAAACTGTTTTTT. Translation gives CASSLDSYNEKLFF.

V gene TRBV30 combines with J gene TRBJ2-7, with D uncertain. CDR3 size: 12 residues. V shed 1 base and J shed 8 bases, with 12 bases lying between them. In germline, CDR1 is GTSNPN, CDR2 SVGIG (reference sequence). CDR3 loop: CAWSATSTKQYF. CDR3 bases: TGTGCCTGGAGTGCAACCTCGACCAAGCAGTACTTC.

In this sample, this clonotype turned up a few times. The V call is TRBV6-5, the J call TRBJ2-1, with D tentatively TRBD2 (6 bases). CDR3 length equals 14 residues. Germline CDR1 and CDR2: MNHEY and SVGAGI. The V gene lost 5 bases and the J gene lost 3 bases, with 11 bases spanning the gap. The CDR3 DNA is TGTGCCAGCAGTGAAGCGGGCAGCTACAATGAGCAGTTCTTC. Translated: CASSEAGSYNEQFF.

The V call is TRBV18, the J call TRBJ1-2; 8 bases map to TRBD1. The CDR3 contains 17 residues. Trimming removed 1 base from V and 3 bases from J; junction bases left unmatched: 10. Germline CDR1 and CDR2: KGHSH and LQKENI. The CDR3 loop is CASSPQHTGGMDYGYTF. CDR3 bases: TGTGCCAGCTCACCACAACATACAGGGGGGATGGACTATGGCTACACCTTC.

The chain joins TRBV19 to TRBJ1-5; TRBD1 is a possible D gene (5 bases). The CDR3 totals 14 residues. Between the trimmed V and J ends, which lost 5 bases and 4 bases, there was a span of 12 bases. Per germline, CDR1 LNHDA and CDR2 SQIVND (reference sequence). CDR3 in DNA: TGTGCCAGTAGTTATCGGGACTTAAATCAGCCCCAGCATTTT. As protein: CASSYRDLNQPQHF. Full variable domain (missing parts from reference TRBV19 and TRBJ1-5): DGGITQSPKYLFRKEGQNVTLSCEQNLNHDAMYWYRQDPGQGLRLIYYSQIVNDFQKGDIAEGYSVSREKKESFPLTVTSAQKNPTAFYLCASSYRDLNQPQHFGDGTRLSIL.

The chain uses TRBV19 and TRBJ1-5; D may be TRBD1 (6 bases). The CDR3 sequence is 16 residues long. V lost 4 bases, J lost 2 bases, and 15 bases lay in between. Germline-derived CDR1 and CDR2 are LNHDA and SQIVND (reference sequence). CDR3 in amino acids: CASSTMGGEGNQPQHF. The CDR3 DNA is TGTGCCAGTAGTACTATGGGGGGCGAGGGCAATCAGCCCCAGCATTTT.

The chain recombines TRBV30 with TRBJ1-1; D ambiguous. CDR3 size: 14 residues. The V and J ends lost 3 bases and 2 bases respectively, with 13 bases between them. CDR1 GTSNPN and CDR2 SVGIG come from the germline V gene (reference sequence). The CDR3: CAWRRMGVNTEAFF. In DNA form, the CDR3 reads TGTGCCTGGAGGAGAATGGGCGTAAACACTGAAGCTTTCTTT.

This clonotype was observed a few times. The gene calls are TRBV27 and TRBJ2-5, with 9 bases lining up with TRBD1. This CDR3 has 16 amino acids. Losses at the gene ends were 1 base for V and 7 bases for J; bases not matched to a gene: 10. Germline assignment: CDR1 MNHEY and CDR2 SMNVEV (reference sequence). The CDR3 DNA follows: TGTGCCAGCAGTTTATTCTCCCGGACAGGGGCAGGGACCCAGTACTTC. Protein sequence: CASSLFSRTGAGTQYF.

V gene TRBV28 combines with J gene TRBJ1-6; tentative D call: TRBD1 (5 bases). Germline loops: CDR1 MDHEN, CDR2 SYDVKM. This CDR3 has 14 amino acids. Trimming cost V 7 bases and J 0 bases, with 7 bases left between them. The CDR3 loop is CASTQGSYNSPLHF. The CDR3 bases are TGTGCCAGCACCCAGGGCTCCTATAATTCACCCCTCCACTTT.

By proportion, this clonotype is medium-sized. The CDR3 sequence: CASKTTGAPTGELFF. CDR3 DNA sequence: TGTGCCAGCAAGACGACAGGGGCACCGACCGGGGAGCTGTTTTTT. The rearrangement uses TRBV12-3 or TRBV12-4 and TRBJ2-2; TRBD1 matches 8 bases. This CDR3 is 15 amino acids long. The V segment lost 7 bases and the J segment 5 bases; nucleotides outside the gene matches: 9.

The rearrangement links TRBV5-1 to TRBJ2-3; 10 positions agree with TRBD2. V lost 0 bases, J lost 6 bases, and 10 bases stayed unmatched. This CDR3 contains 17 residues. Germline CDR1 is SGHRS and CDR2 is YFSETQ. CDR3 in DNA: TGCGCCAGCAGCTTGGCCGCTAGCGGGGGTGCATGGGATACGCAGTATTTT. Protein sequence: CASSLAASGGAWDTQYF.

The CDR3 bases are TGTGCCAGCAGCTTGGTCGGGGGGGCCCACAATGAGCAGTTCTTC. Its translation: CASSLVGGAHNEQFF. This sequence joins TRBV5-6 and TRBJ2-1, with TRBD2 identical over 8 bases. V lost 0 bases to trimming and J lost 5 bases; unmatched junction nucleotides: 4. Germline V gene lookup returns CDR1 SGHDT and CDR2 YYEEEE. This CDR3 has 15 residues.

By sample share, this clonotype is medium-sized. This chain connects TRBV6-5 to TRBJ2-3; TRBD1 agrees at 7 bases. The V gene end was trimmed by 2 bases and the J gene end by 14 bases; junction bases not matched to a gene: 7. CDR1 MNHEY and CDR2 SVGAGI come from the germline V gene. The CDR3 length is 12 residues. CDR3 DNA: TGTGCCAGCAGTTACAGGGACAGCCTCTGGTATTTT. Its translation is CASSYRDSLWYF.